This T cell receptor (beta chain) was captured by sequencing in a study of blood T cell repertoires in COVID-19. Assay: immunoSEQ multiplex PCR; the TCRdb copy retains only in-frame clones and omits some. This repertoire shows 80,000 to 100,000 clones, roughly nine tenths found once; its top ten account for around 1.5%. The V and J ends lost 1 base and 2 bases respectively, with 18 bases between them. The CDR3 consists of 17 residues. CDR1 is SGHRS, CDR2 YFSETQ, per germline. V gene TRBV5-1 combines with J gene TRBJ1-1; no clear D gene. The receptor comes from a human donor with active COVID-19. The donor label of this sample is uncertain. The material sequenced was peripheral blood. The CDR3 region has the DNA TGCGCCAGCAGCTTGCCGGGGTTATCCGCTGGTAACACTGAAGCTTTCTTT. Translation: CASSLPGLSAGNTEAFF. Together with reference TRBV5-1 and TRBJ1-1, the CDR3 gives the full variable domain: KAGVTQTPRYLIKTRGQQVTLSCSPISGHRSVSWYQQTPGQGLQFLFEYFSETQRNKGNFPGRFSGRQFSNSRSEMNVSTLELGDSALYLCASSLPGLSAGNTEAFFGQGTRLTVV.